The 10 T cell receptor beta chains listed next were all sequenced from one sample in a study of T cell responses to AZD1222 COVID-19 vaccine. The repertoire was sequenced with immunoSEQ multiplex PCR; TCRdb's copy has only in-frame clones and lacks some. The sample includes about 120,000 clones, about 90% of them seen just once. Here the sequenced sample was peripheral blood, taken on day 0 of AZD1222 vaccination. These receptors came from an adult in good health.

The CDR3 nucleotides are TGTGCCAGCAGTCCAGTGGGACTAGGACGGGATACGCAGTATTTT. Protein: CASSPVGLGRDTQYF. The rearrangement joins TRBV9 to TRBJ2-3; TRBD2 aligns across 8 bases. This CDR3 is 15 amino acids long. The V segment lost 5 bases and the J segment 6 bases; nucleotides outside the gene matches: 11. Germline-derived CDR1 and CDR2 are SGDLS and YYNGEE. Full variable domain (outside the CDR3, taken from reference TRBV9 and TRBJ2-3): DSGVTQTPKHLITATGQRVTLRCSPRSGDLSVYWYQQSLDQGLQFLIQYYNGEERAKGNILERFSAQQFPDLHSELNLSSLELGDSALYFCASSPVGLGRDTQYFGPGTRLTVL.

The chain joins TRBV11-2 to TRBJ2-3; 12 nucleotides match TRBD2. The V segment lost 5 bases and the J segment 1 base; nucleotides outside the gene matches: 7. The germline V gene encodes CDR1 SGHAT and CDR2 FQNNGV. The CDR3 has 17 residues. CDR3 in DNA: TGTGCCAGCAGCATCGGGGCTAGCGGGGGGGGCACAGATACGCAGTATTTT. The encoded protein is CASSIGASGGGTDTQYF.

The V gene is TRBV2, the J gene TRBJ1-2; D is ambiguous. The ends were cut back, 3 bases at V and 3 bases at J, with 8 bases in the middle. Germline CDR1 and CDR2: SNHLY and FYNNEI. The CDR3 is 13 amino acids. Here the CDR3 reads CASSDEVDYGYTF. CDR3 DNA sequence: TGTGCCAGCAGTGATGAGGTCGACTATGGCTACACCTTC. Filled out from reference TRBV2 and TRBJ1-2, the complete variable domain reads EPEVTQTPSHQVTQMGQEVILRCVPISNHLYFYWYRQILGQKVEFLVSFYNNEISEKSEIFDDQFSVERPDGSNFTLKIRSTKLEDSAMYFCASSDEVDYGYTFGSGTRLTVV.

The rearrangement uses TRBV19 and TRBJ2-6; D is undetermined. This CDR3 has 17 amino acids. Trimming stripped 4 bases from V and 0 bases from J, with 13 bases between. In germline, CDR1 is LNHDA, CDR2 SQIVND (reference sequence). The CDR3, as DNA: TGTGCCAGTAGTACAACAGATACTTACTCTGGGGCCAACGTCCTGACTTTC. Translation: CASSTTDTYSGANVLTF. Together with reference TRBV19 and TRBJ2-6, the CDR3 gives the full variable domain: DGGITQSPKYLFRKEGQNVTLSCEQNLNHDAMYWYRQDPGQGLRLIYYSQIVNDFQKGDIAEGYSVSREKKESFPLTVTSAQKNPTAFYLCASSTTDTYSGANVLTFGAGSRLTVL.

The rearrangement links TRBV5-6 to TRBJ2-5; D unclear. CDR1 and CDR2 from the germline V gene are SGHDT and YYEEEE. V was shortened by 1 base and J by 2 bases, with 12 bases between the two germline ends. The CDR3 totals 15 residues. Written as DNA, the CDR3 is TGTGCCAGCAGCTTGCTTATATCTGGACAAGAGACCCAGTACTTC. This encodes CASSLLISGQETQYF.

The rearrangement joins TRBV18 to TRBJ2-3; 8 bases agree with TRBD1. The V gene end was trimmed by 3 bases and the J gene end by 3 bases; junction bases not matched to a gene: 2. This CDR3 region has 14 residues. The germline CDR1 and CDR2 sequences are KGHSH and LQKENI. CDR3 sequence: CASSPTGATDTQYF. In nucleotides, the CDR3 is TGTGCCAGCTCACCGACAGGGGCAACAGATACGCAGTATTTT.

The rearrangement joins TRBV24-1 to TRBJ2-3; D may be TRBD1 or TRBD2 (5 bases each). Germline-derived CDR1 and CDR2 are KGHDR and SFDVKD. The CDR3 is 14 amino acids. The germline V and J ends were trimmed by 5 bases and 1 base, with 9 bases remaining between them. CDR3 sequence (DNA): TGTGCCACCAGTGGCCGGGACGGCACAGATACGCAGTATTTT. Protein product: CATSGRDGTDTQYF.

The chain combines TRBV7-8 with TRBJ1-1; D is unclear. This CDR3 region has 12 residues. The germline gives CDR1 SGHVS, CDR2 FQNEAQ. The V end was cut by 4 bases, the J end by 6 bases, with 9 bases between. The CDR3: CASSSRTAEAFF. The CDR3 DNA is TGTGCCAGCAGCTCCAGGACCGCTGAAGCTTTCTTT.

The rearrangement joins TRBV10-2 to TRBJ1-3; no clear D. Germline assignment: CDR1 WSHSY and CDR2 SAAADI. The germline V and J ends were trimmed by 8 bases and 0 bases, with 8 bases remaining between them. The CDR3 spans 13 residues. CDR3 coding DNA: TGCGCCAGCCTGTCCTTCTCTGGAAACACCATATATTTT. This encodes CASLSFSGNTIYF.

This sequence joins TRBV28 and TRBJ1-6; weak D call: TRBD1 (6 bases). CDR1 and CDR2 (germline): MDHEN, SYDVKM. This CDR3 has 19 residues. V was pared by 5 bases and J by 8 bases, with 28 bases between. The CDR3 loop is CASSGPHDDRTSSYSPLHF. In DNA form, the CDR3 reads TGTGCCAGCAGTGGGCCCCACGACGACAGGACCTCGAGTTATTCACCCCTCCACTTT.